The clone carrying this T cell receptor (beta chain) was seen a handful of times. Its antigen is undetermined. These data are taken from a study of T-cell memory formation after mild COVID-19. This CDR3 is 14 amino acids long. Germline loops: CDR1 LGHNA, CDR2 YSLEER. Trimming removed 0 bases from V and 3 bases from J, with 9 bases in between. One entry per CDR3 protein, called by TCRdb with MiXCR from the 5' RACE reads. The profile covers about 190,000 distinct CDR3 sequences, with 27% appearing a single time and over 10% taken by the ten largest. General study findings and limits: The study found contracting CD4+ clones mainly in CM and EM and contracting CD8+ clones in EMRA.

The sequence was obtained from an adult woman who had mild COVID-19 (a few samples of this study predate the infection). Cell type and time point are not known. The chain carries TRBV4-3 and TRBJ2-7, with D hard to call. The sample consisted of PBMCs or a T cell subset sorted from them (not recorded which). CDR3 bases: TGCGCCAGCAGCCAAGATGGGTGGGACTACGAGCAGTACTTC. The encoded protein is CASSQDGWDYEQYF.